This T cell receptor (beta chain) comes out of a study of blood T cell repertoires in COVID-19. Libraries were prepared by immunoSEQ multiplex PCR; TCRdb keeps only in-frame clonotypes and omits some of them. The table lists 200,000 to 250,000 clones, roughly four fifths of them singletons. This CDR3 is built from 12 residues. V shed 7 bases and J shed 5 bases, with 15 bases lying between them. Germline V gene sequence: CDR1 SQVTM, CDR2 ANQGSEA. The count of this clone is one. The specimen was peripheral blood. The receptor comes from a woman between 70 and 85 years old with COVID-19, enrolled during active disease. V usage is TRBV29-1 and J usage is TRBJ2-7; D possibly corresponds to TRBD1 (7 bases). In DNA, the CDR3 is TGCAGCGCCAGGGGGGCGATCAACGAGCAGTACTTC. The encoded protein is CSARGAINEQYF.